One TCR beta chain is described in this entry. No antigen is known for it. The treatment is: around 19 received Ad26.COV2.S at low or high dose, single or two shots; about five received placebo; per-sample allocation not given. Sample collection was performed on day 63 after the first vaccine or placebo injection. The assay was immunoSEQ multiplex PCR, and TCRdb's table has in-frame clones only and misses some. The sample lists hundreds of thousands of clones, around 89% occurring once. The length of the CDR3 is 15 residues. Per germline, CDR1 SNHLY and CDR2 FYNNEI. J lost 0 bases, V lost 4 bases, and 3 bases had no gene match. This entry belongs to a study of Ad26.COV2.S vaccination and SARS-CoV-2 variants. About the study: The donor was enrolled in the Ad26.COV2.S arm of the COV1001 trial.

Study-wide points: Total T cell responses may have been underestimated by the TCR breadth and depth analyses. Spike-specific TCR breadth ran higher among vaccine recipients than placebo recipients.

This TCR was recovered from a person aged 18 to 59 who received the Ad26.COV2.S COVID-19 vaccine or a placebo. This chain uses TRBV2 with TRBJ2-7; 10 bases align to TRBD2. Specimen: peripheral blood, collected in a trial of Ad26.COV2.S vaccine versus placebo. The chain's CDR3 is CASSVPSGSSYEQYF. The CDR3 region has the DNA TGTGCCAGCAGTGTTCCTAGCGGGAGCTCCTACGAGCAGTACTTC.